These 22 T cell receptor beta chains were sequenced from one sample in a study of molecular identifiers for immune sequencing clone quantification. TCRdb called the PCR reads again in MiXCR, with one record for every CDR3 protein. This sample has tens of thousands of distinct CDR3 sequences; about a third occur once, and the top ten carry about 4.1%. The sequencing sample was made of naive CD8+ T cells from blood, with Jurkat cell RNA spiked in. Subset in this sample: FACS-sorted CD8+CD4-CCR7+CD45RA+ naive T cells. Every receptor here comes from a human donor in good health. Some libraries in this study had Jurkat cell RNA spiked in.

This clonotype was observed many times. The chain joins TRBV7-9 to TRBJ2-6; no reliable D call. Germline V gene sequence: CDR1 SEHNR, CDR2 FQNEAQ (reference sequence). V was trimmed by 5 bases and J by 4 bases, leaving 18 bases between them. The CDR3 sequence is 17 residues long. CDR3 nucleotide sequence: TGTGCCAGCAGCCGTAACGGACCGGAAACAGGGGCCAACGTCCTGACTTTC. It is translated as CASSRNGPETGANVLTF.

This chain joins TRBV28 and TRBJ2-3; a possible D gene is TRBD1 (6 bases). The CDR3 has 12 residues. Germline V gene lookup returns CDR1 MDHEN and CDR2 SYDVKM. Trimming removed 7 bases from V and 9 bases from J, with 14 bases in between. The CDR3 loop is CASTRGRETQYF. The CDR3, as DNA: TGTGCCAGCACCAGGGGTCGTGAAACGCAGTATTTT.

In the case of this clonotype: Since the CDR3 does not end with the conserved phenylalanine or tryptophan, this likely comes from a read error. The CDR3 sequence is CASSQDLRPHQPQHI. The CDR3 DNA sequence: TGCGCCAGCAGCCAAGATCTACGACCGCATCAGCCCCAGCATATT. The chain has TRBV4-3 and TRBJ1-5; D not resolved. Per the germline V gene, CDR1 is LGHNA and CDR2 is YSLEER. The V gene lost 0 bases and the J gene lost 5 bases, with 11 bases spanning the gap. This CDR3 is built from 15 residues.

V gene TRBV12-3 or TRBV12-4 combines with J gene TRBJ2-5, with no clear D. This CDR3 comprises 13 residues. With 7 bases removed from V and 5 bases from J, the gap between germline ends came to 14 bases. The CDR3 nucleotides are TGTGCCAGCACCCCTGAGTTGTACGAGACCCAGTACTTC. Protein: CASTPELYETQYF.

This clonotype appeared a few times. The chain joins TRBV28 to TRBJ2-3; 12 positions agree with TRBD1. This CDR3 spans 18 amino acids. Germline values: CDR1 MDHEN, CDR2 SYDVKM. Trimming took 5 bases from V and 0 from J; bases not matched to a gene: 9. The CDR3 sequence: CASSIRDRGHLSTDTQYF. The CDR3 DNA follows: TGTGCCAGCAGTATCAGGGACAGGGGGCATTTGAGCACAGATACGCAGTATTTT.

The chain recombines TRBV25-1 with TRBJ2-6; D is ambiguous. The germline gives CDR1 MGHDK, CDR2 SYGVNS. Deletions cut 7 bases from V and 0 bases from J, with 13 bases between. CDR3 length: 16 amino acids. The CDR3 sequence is CASTAGLYSGANVLTF. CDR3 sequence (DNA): TGTGCCAGCACAGCCGGCCTTTACTCTGGGGCCAACGTCCTGACTTTC.

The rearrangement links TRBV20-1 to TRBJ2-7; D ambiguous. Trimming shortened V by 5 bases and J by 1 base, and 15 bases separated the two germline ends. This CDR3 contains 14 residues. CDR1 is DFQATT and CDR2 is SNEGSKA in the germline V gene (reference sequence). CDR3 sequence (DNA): TGCAGTGCTCCAGGACCCGCTATTTCCTACGAGCAGTACTTC. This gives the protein CSAPGPAISYEQYF.

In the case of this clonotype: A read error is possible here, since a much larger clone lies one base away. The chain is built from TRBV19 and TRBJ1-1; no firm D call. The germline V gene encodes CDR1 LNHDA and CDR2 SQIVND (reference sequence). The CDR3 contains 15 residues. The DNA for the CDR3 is TGTGCCGGTAGTATAGGCTACGCGGGGAACACTGAAGCTTTCTTT. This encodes CAGSIGYAGNTEAFF.

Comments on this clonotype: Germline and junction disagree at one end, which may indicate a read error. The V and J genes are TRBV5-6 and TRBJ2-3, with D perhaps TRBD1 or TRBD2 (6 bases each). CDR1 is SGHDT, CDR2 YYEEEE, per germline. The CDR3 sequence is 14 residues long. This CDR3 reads CASSLGTGADMQYF. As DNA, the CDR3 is TGTGCCAGCAGCTTGGGGACGGGGGCAGATATGCAGTATTTT.

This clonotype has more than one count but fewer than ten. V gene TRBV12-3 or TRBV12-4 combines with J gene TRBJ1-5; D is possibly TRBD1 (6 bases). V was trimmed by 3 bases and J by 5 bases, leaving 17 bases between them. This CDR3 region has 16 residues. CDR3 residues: CASSFFGGQPDQPQHF. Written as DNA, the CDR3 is TGTGCCAGCAGTTTTTTCGGGGGGCAACCGGATCAGCCCCAGCATTTT.

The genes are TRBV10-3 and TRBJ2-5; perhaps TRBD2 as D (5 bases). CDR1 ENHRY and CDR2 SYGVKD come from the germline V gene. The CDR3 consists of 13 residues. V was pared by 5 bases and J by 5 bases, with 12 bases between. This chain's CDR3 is CAISPLAGETQYF. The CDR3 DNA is TGTGCCATCAGTCCTCTGGCGGGCGAGACCCAGTACTTC.

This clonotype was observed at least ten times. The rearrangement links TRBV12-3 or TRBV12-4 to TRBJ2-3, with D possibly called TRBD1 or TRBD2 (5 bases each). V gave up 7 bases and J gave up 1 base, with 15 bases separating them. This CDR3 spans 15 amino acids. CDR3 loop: CASTPRDGGTDTQYF. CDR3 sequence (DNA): TGTGCCAGCACCCCAAGGGACGGGGGCACAGATACGCAGTATTTT.

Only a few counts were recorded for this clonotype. The CDR3 sequence is CASSSRGPIPNRDYNEQFF. In nucleotides, the CDR3 is TGTGCCAGCAGCTCGAGGGGGCCCATCCCAAATCGCGACTACAATGAGCAGTTCTTC. V gene TRBV5-6 combines with J gene TRBJ2-1; 7 bases match TRBD1. Germline trimming cut 3 bases from V and 3 bases from J; bases unmatched to any gene: 18. Germline V gene sequence: CDR1 SGHDT, CDR2 YYEEEE. This CDR3 contains 19 residues.

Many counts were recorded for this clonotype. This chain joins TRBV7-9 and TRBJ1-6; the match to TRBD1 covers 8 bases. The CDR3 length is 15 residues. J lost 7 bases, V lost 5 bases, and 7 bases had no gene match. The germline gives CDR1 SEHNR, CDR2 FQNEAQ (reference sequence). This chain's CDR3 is CASSRPGGENSPLHF. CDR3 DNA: TGTGCCAGCAGCCGGCCAGGGGGCGAAAATTCACCCCTCCACTTT.

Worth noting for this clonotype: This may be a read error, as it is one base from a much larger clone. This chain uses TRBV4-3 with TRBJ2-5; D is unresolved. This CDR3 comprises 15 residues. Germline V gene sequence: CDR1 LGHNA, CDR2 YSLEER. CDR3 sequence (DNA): TGCGCCTGCAGCCAAGAGGACGGCACCCAAGAGACCCAGTACTTC. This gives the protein CACSQEDGTQETQYF.

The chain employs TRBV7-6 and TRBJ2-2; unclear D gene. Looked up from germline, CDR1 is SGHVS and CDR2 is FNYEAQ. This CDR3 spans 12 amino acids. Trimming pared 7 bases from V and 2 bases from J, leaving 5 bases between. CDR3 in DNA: TGTGCCAGCACCTTTAACACCGGGGAGCTGTTTTTT. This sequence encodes CASTFNTGELFF. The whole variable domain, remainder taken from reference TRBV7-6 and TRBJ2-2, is GAGVSQSPRYKVTKRGQDVALRCDPISGHVSLYWYRQALGQGPEFLTYFNYEAQQDKSGLPNDRFSAERPEGSISTLTIQRTEQRDSAMYRCASTFNTGELFFGEGSRLTVL.

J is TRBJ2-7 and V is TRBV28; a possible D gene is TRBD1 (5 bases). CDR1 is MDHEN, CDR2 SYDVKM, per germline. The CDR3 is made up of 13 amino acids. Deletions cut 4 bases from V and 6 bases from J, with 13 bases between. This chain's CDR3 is CASSSSRGSEQYF. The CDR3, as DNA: TGTGCCAGCAGTTCAAGTAGGGGTTCCGAGCAGTACTTC.

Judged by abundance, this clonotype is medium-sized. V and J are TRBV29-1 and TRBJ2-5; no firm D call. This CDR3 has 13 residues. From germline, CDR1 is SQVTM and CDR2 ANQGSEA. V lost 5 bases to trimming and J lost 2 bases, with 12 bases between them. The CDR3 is CSVPFVTQETQYF. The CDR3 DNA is TGCAGCGTTCCCTTTGTAACGCAAGAGACCCAGTACTTC.

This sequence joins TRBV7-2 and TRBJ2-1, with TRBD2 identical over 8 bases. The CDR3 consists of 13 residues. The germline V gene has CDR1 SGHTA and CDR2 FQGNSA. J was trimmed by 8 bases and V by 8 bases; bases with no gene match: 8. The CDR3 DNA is TGTGCCAGCGCTAGGACTAGCATCCATGAGCAGTTCTTC. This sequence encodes CASARTSIHEQFF.

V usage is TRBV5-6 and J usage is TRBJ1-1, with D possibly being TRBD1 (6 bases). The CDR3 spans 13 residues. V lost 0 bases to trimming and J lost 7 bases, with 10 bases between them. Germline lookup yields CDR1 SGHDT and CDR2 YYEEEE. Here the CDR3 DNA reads TGTGCCAGCAGCTTGGTGCGGGGGCTTGAAGCTTTCTTT. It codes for CASSLVRGLEAFF.

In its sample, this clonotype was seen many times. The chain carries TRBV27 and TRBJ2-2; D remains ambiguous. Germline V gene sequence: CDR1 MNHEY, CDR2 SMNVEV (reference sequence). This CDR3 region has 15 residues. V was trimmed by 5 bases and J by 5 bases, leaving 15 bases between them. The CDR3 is CASSQAEIRTGELFF. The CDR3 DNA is TGTGCCAGCAGTCAAGCCGAAATAAGGACCGGGGAGCTGTTTTTT.

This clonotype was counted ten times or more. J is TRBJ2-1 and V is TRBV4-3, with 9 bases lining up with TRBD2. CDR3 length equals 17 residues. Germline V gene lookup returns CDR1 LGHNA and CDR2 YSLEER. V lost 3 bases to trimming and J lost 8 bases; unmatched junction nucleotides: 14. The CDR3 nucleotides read TGCGCCAGCAGCCACCCACTTGCGGGAGGGAGCCTCGATGAGCAGTTCTTC. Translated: CASSHPLAGGSLDEQFF.